The TCR beta chain under discussion was sequenced for a study of T-cell memory formation after mild COVID-19. MiXCR, run by TCRdb on the 5' RACE reads, gives a single entry per CDR3 protein. The table has roughly 89,000 distinct CDR3 sequences, about 16% seen once. Trimming at V came to 8 bases and at J to 2 bases, leaving 10 bases not matched to a gene. The CDR3 totals 15 residues. The chain links TRBV12-3 or TRBV12-4 to TRBJ1-1, with 8 bases matching TRBD1. Sequencing was performed on PBMCs or a T cell subset sorted from them (not recorded which). The receptor was derived from a man aged 18 to 29 who had mild COVID-19 (a few samples of this study predate the infection). Cell type and time point are not known. The CDR3 sequence: CASGRTGRFNTEAFF. In DNA form, the CDR3 reads TGTGCCAGCGGCAGGACAGGGCGGTTTAACACTGAAGCTTTCTTT.